This T cell receptor (beta chain) was documented in a study of cytomegalovirus exposure and HLA in healthy donors. Study overall: As an earlier analysis found, about 179 million T cells yielded about 100 million unique TCR beta sequences.

Concerning this clone itself: Its antigen is undetermined. One end of the junction fails to match germline, which may point to a read error.

Broader study findings: TCR association rates varied by HLA locus in a later analysis, with DRB1 highest and HLA-C lowest.

As for the donors, each was a healthy bone marrow donor. The PCR employed 60 Vbeta primers together with 13 Jbeta primers. Measured with immunoSEQ multiplex PCR; TCRdb has only the in-frame clones, and not every one. This sample carries 70,000 to 85,000 clones, around 58% of them seen once, and the ten largest clones take around 5%. The receptor's source is a man aged 25-40 years in good health and CMV-seropositive. Sequencing was carried out using PBMCs.

As DNA, the CDR3 is TGTGCCAGCAGCCAAGATCGGGGGGGGACGACCACAAATACGCAGTATTTT. Its protein product is CASSQDRGGTTTNTQYF. This chain links TRBV14 with TRBJ2-3; 8 bases line up with TRBD2. Per the germline V gene, CDR1 is SGHDN and CDR2 is FVKESK. The CDR3 has 17 residues.